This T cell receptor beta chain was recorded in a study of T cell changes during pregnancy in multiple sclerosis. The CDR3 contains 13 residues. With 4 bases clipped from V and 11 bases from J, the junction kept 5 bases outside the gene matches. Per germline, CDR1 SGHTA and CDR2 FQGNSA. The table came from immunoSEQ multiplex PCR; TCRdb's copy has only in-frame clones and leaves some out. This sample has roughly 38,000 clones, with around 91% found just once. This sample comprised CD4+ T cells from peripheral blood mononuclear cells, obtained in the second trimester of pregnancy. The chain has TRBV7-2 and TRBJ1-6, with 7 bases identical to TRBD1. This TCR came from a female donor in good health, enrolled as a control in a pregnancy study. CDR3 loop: CASSYNRGTPLHF. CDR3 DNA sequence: TGTGCCAGCAGCTATAACAGGGGAACACCCCTCCACTTT.